The sequence of this T cell receptor (beta chain) was determined in a study of shared clonotypes between healthy human individuals. Points on this clone: Antigen specificity is unknown.

Study findings and constraints: Among four donors, approximately 4.6% of naive CD4 clonotypes were found in common.

In the source study's methods: Filtering was not the same, since immunoSEQ gave junction-only sequences without quality scores. Here immunoSEQ multiplex PCR was the method, and the copy in TCRdb shows in-frame clones only, minus some. V, J and clone size were drawn from that table, and D and trimming were deduced from the DNA. The sample records 1,100,000 or so clones, approximately 80% being singletons. Sequenced input: memory CD4+ T cells from PBMCs. Subset specified: CD45RA-negative fraction. The source is a man between 18 and 29 years old in good health. Some clones in this sample may be carry-over from other donors' samples.

The CDR3 is CASSRTGGQLGKTQYF. As DNA, the CDR3 is TGTGCCAGCAGCCGCACAGGGGGCCAACTGGGAAAGACCCAGTACTTC. The chain has TRBV5-8 and TRBJ2-5, with 9 bases that match TRBD1. The CDR3 spans 16 residues. Germline V gene sequence: CDR1 SGHTS, CDR2 YDEGEE. The ends lost 4 bases at V and 6 bases at J; junction bases unmatched: 13.